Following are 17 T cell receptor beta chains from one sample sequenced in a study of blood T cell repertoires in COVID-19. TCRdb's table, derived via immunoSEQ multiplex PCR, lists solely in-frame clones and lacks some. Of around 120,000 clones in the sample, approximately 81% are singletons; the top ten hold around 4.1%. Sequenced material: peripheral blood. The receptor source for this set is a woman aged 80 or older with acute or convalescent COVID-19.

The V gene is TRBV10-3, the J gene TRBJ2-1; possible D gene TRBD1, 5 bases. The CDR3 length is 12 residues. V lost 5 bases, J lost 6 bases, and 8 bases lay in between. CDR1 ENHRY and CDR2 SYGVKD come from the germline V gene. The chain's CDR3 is CAISKGVNEQFF. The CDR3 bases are TGTGCCATCAGTAAAGGGGTCAATGAGCAGTTCTTC.

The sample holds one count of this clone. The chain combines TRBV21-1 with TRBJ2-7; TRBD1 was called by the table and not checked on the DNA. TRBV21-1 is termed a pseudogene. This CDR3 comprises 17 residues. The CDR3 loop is CASSKSLGRKHAYEQYF. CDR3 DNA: TGTGCCAGCAGCAAATCTTTGGGCAGGAAGCATGCCTACGAGCAGTACTTC.

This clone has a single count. Here the CDR3 DNA reads TGTGCCAGCAGTCAAAAGCGAGGGACAGGCAACCAAGAGACCCAGTACTTC. Protein sequence: CASSQKRGTGNQETQYF. This chain joins TRBV6-2 or TRBV6-3 and TRBJ2-5; 8 bases fit TRBD1. Trimming removed 5 bases from V and 0 bases from J; junction bases left unmatched: 11. This CDR3 is built from 17 residues. Germline CDR1 reads MNHEY; CDR2 reads SVGEGT.

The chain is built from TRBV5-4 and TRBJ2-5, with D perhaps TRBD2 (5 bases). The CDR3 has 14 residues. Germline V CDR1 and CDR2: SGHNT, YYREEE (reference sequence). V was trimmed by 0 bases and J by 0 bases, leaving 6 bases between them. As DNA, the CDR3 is TGTGCCAGCAGCTTGGCCGGGAACCAAGAGACCCAGTACTTC. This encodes CASSLAGNQETQYF.

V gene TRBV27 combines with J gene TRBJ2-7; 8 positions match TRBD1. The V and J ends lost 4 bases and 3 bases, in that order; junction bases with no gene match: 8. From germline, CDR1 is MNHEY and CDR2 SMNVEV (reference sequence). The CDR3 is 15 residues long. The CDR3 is CASSSSRDRIYEQYF. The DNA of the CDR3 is TGTGCCAGCAGTTCGTCCCGGGACAGGATCTACGAGCAGTACTTC.

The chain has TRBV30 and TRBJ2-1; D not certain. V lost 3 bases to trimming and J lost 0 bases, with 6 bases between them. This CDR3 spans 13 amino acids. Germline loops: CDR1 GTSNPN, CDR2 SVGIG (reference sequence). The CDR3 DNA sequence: TGTGCCTGGAGCCCCAGCTCCTACAATGAGCAGTTCTTC. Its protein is CAWSPSSYNEQFF.

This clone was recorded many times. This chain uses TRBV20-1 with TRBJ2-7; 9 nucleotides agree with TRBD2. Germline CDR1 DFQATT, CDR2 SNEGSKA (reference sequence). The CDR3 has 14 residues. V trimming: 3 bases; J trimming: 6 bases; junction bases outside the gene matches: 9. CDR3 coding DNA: TGCAGTGCTAGTTCCTTGCGGGAGGGCCGCGAGCAGTACTTC. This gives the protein CSASSLREGREQYF.

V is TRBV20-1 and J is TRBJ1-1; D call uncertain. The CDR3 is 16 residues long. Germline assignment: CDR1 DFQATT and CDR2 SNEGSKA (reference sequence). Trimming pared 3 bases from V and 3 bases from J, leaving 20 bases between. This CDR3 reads CSASGRVGPVDTEAFF. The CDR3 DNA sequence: TGCAGTGCTAGTGGGCGGGTGGGTCCGGTGGACACTGAAGCTTTCTTT.

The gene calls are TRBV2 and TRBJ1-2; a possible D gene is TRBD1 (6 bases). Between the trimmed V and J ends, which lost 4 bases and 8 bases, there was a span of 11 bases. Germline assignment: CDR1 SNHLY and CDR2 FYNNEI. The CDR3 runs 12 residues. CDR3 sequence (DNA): TGTGCCAGCAGTGGACAGGCACAAGGCTACACCTTC. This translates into CASSGQAQGYTF.

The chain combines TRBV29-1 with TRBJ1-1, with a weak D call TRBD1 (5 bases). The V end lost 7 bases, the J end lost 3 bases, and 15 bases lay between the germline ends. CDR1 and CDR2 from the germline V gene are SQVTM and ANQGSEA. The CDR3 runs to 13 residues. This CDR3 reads CSARGIADTEAFF. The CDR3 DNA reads TGCAGCGCTAGGGGTATAGCGGACACTGAAGCTTTCTTT.

Here the CDR3 reads CASSPETYGYTF. CDR3 DNA: TGCGCCAGCAGCCCAGAAACCTATGGCTACACCTTC. The V call is TRBV5-1, the J call TRBJ1-2; D is ambiguous. The CDR3 loop spans 12 amino acids. V lost 4 bases and J 4 bases, leaving 8 bases between the germline ends. CDR1 SGHRS and CDR2 YFSETQ come from the germline V gene.

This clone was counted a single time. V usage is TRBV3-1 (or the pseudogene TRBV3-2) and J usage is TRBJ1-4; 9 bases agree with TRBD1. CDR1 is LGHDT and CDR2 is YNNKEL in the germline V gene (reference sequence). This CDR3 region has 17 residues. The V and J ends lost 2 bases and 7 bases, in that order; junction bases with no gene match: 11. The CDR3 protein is CASSQPQGQGRVEKLFF. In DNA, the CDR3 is TGTGCCAGCAGCCAACCCCAGGGACAGGGTAGGGTTGAAAAACTGTTTTTT.

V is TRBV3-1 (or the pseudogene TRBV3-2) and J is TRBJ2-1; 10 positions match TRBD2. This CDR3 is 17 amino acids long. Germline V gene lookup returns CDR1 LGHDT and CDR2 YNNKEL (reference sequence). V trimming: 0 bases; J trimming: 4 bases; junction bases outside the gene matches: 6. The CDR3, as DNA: TGTGCCAGCAGCCAAGATAGACTAGCGGGCCTTTACAATGAGCAGTTCTTC. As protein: CASSQDRLAGLYNEQFF.

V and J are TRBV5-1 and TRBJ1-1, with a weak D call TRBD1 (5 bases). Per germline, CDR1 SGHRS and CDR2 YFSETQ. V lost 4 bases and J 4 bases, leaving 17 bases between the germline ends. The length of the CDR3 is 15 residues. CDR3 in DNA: TGCGCCAGCAGCCTCGGGACGGGAGGGATCACTGAAGCTTTCTTT. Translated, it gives CASSLGTGGITEAFF.

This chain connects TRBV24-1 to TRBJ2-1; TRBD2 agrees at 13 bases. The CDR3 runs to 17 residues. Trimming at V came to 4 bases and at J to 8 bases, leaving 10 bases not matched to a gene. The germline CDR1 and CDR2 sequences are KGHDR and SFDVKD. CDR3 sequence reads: CATSDSTGTSGAYEQFF. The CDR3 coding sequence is TGTGCCACCAGTGACTCAACTGGGACTAGCGGGGCTTATGAGCAGTTCTTC.

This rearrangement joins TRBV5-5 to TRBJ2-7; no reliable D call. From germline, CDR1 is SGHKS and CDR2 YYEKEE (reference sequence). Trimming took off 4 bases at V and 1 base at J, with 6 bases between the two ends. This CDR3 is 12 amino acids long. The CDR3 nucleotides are TGTGCCAGCAGCCCCGAGTCCTACGAGCAGTACTTC. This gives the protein CASSPESYEQYF.

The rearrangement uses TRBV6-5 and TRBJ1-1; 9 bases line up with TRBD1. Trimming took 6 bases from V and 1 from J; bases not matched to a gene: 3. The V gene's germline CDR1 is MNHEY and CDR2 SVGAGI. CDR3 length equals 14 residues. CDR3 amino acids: CASSRQGGNTEAFF. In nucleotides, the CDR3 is TGTGCCAGCAGCAGACAGGGGGGGAACACTGAAGCTTTCTTT.